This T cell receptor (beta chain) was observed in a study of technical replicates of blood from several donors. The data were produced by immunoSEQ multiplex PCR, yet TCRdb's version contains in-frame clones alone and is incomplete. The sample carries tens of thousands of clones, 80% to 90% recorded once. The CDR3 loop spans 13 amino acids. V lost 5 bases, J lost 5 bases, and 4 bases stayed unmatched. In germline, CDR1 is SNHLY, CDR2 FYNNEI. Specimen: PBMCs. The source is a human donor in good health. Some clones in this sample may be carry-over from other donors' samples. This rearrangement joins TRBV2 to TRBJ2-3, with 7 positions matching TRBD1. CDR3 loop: CASSTGEGDTQYF. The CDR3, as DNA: TGTGCCAGCAGTACAGGGGAAGGAGATACGCAGTATTTT.